This T cell receptor (beta chain) came from a study of blood T cell repertoires in COVID-19. About the research overall: Specimens from acute and convalescent COVID-19 originated in the United States, Italy and Spain. Sample material is recorded as cDNA or gDNA derived from T cells, B-cell-depleted T cells, or PBMCs.

The V segment lost 6 bases and the J segment 7 bases; nucleotides outside the gene matches: 8. The germline V gene encodes CDR1 MNHEY and CDR2 SVGAGI. This CDR3 has 14 amino acids. Source study methods: Amplified reference gene primers provided the basis for estimating nucleated cell counts. Measured with immunoSEQ multiplex PCR; TCRdb has only the in-frame clones, and not every one. V and J calls and clone size are as listed in that table; D and trimming were resolved from the DNA. The sample shows 200,000 or so clones, roughly 85% of them seen only once. The sample comprised peripheral blood. V usage is TRBV6-5 and J usage is TRBJ2-1; 8 nucleotides line up with TRBD1. The source of this sequence is a man between 60 and 75 years old with acute or convalescent COVID-19. The CDR3 loop is CASRKDREGNEQFF. The CDR3 region has the DNA TGTGCCAGCAGAAAGGACAGGGAAGGGAATGAGCAGTTCTTC.